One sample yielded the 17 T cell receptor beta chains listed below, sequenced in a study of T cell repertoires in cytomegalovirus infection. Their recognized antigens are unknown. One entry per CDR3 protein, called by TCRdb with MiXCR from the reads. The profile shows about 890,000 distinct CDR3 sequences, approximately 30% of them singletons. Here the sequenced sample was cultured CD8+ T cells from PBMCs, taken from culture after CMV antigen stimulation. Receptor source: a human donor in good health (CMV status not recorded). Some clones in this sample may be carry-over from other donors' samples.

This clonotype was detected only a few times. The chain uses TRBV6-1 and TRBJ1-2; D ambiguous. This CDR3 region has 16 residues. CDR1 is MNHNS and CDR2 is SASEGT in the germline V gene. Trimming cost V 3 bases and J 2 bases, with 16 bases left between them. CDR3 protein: CASSEKVPTPNYGYTF. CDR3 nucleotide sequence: TGTGCCAGCAGTGAGAAGGTGCCGACACCCAACTATGGCTACACCTTC.

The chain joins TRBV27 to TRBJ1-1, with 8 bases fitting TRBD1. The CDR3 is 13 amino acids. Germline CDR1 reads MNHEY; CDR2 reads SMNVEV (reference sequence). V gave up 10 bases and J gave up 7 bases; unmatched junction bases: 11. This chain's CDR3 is CATLSGTGHEAFF. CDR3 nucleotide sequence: TGTGCCACCCTTTCCGGGACAGGCCATGAAGCTTTCTTT.

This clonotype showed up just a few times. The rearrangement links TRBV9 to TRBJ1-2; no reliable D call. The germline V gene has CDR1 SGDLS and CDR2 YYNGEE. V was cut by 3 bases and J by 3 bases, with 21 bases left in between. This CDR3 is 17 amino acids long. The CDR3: CASSAPTVQDRDYGYTF. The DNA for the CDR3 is TGTGCCAGCAGCGCTCCGACCGTTCAAGACCGGGACTATGGCTACACCTTC.

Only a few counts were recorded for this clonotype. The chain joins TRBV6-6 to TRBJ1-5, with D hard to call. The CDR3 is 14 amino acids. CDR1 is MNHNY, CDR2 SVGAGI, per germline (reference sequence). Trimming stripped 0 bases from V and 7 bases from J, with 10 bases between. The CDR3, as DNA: TGTGCCAGCAGTTACTCCGAAGACCGACAGCCCCAGCATTTT. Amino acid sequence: CASSYSEDRQPQHF.

The CDR3 sequence is CASKQGYNEQFF. DNA of the CDR3: TGTGCCAGTAAACAGGGGTACAATGAGCAGTTCTTC. This chain links TRBV19 with TRBJ2-1; 7 bases fit TRBD1. The CDR3 runs to 12 residues. The J segment lost 4 bases and the V segment lost 7 bases, leaving 1 base of the junction unmatched. Germline values: CDR1 LNHDA, CDR2 SQIVND (reference sequence).

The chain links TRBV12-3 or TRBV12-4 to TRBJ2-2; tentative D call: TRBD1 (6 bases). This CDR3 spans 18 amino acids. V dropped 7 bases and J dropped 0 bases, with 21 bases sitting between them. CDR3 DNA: TGTGCCAGCATCCCTATAAGCAGGGGCCCGTCGAACACCGGGGAGCTGTTTTTT. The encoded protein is CASIPISRGPSNTGELFF.

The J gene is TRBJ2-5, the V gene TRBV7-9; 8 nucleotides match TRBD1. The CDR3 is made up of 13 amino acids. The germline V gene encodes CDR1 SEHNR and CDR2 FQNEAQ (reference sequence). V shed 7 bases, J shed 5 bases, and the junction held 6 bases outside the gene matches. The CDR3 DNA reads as TGTGCCAGCATCCAGGGGGCCGGTGAGACCCAGTACTTC. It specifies CASIQGAGETQYF. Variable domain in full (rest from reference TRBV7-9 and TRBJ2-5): DTGVSQNPRHKITKRGQNVTFRCDPISEHNRLYWYRQTLGQGPEFLTYFQNEAQLEKSRLLSDRFSAERPKGSFSTLEIQRTEQGDSAMYLCASIQGAGETQYFGPGTRLLVL.

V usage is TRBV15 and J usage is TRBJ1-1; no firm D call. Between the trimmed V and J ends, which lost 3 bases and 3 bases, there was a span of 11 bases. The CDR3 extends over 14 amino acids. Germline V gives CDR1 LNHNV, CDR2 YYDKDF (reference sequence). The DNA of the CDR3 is TGTGCCACCAGCAGGATGGGATCTGACACTGAAGCTTTCTTT. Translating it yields CATSRMGSDTEAFF.

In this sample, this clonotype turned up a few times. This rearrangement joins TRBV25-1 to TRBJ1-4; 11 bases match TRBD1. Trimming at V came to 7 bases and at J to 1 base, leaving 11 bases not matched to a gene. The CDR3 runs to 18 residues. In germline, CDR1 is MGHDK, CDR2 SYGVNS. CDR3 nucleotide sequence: TGTGCCAGCATTGGGACAGGGGGTAAGAAGGGAACTAATGAAAAACTGTTTTTT. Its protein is CASIGTGGKKGTNEKLFF.

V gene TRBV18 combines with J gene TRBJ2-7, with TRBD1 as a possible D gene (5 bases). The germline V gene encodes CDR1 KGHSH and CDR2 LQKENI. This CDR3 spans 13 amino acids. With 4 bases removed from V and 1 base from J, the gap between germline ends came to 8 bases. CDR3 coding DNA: TGTGCCAGCTCACACGACAGTTCCTACGAGCAGTACTTC. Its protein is CASSHDSSYEQYF.

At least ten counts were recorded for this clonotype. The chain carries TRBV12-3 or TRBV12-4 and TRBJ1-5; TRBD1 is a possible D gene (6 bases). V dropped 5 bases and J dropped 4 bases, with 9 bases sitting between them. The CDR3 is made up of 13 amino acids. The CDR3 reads CASSTGTNQPQHF. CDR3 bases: TGTGCCAGCAGTACAGGGACAAATCAGCCCCAGCATTTT.

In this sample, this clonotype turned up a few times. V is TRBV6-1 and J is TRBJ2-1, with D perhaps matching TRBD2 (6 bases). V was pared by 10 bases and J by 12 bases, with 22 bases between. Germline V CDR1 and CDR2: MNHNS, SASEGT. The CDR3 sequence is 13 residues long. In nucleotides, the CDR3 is TGTGCCATCCCGGGACTGGGCCCGAGCGGGCAGTTCTTC. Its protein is CAIPGLGPSGQFF.

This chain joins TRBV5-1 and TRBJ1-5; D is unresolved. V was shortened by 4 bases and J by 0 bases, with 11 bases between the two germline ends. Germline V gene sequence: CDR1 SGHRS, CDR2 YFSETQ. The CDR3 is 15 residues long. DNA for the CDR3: TGCGCCAGCAGCCCCGGACTGGATAGCAATCAGCCCCAGCATTTT. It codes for CASSPGLDSNQPQHF.

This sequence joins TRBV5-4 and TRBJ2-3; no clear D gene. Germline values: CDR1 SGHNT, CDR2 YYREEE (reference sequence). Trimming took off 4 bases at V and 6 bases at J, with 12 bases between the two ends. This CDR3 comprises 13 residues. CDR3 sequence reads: CASSPSSPDTQYF. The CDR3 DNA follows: TGTGCCAGCAGCCCGAGTTCCCCCGATACGCAGTATTTT.

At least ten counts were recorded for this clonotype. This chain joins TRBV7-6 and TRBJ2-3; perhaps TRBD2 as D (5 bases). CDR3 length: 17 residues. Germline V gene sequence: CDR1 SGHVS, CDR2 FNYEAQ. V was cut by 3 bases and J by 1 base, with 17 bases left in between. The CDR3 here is CASSFTFGMPGTDTQYF. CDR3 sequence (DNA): TGTGCCAGCAGCTTCACCTTCGGGATGCCGGGCACAGATACGCAGTATTTT.

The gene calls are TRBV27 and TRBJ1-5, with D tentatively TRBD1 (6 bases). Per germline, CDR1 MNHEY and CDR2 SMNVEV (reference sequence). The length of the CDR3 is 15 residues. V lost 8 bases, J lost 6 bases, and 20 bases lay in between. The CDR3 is CASSPFQGGAQPQHF. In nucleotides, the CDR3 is TGTGCCAGCTCCCCTTTTCAAGGGGGGGCTCAGCCCCAGCATTTT.

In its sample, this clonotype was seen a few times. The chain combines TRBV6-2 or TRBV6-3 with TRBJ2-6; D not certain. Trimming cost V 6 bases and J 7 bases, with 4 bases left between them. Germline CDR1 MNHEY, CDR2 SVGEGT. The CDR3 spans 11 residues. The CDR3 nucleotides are TGTGCCAGCAGCCGTGCCAACGTCCTGACTTTC. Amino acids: CASSRANVLTF.